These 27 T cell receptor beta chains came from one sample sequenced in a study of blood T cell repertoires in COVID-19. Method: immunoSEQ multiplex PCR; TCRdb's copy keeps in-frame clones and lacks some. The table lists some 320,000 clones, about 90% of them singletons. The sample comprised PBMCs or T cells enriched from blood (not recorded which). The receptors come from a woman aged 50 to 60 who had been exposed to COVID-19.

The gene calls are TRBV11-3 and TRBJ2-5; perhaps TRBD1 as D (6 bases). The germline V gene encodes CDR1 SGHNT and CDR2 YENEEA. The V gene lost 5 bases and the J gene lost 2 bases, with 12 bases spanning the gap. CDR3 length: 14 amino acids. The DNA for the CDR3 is TGTGCCAGCAGCCCGCCAGGGGTACAAGAGACCCAGTACTTC. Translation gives CASSPPGVQETQYF.

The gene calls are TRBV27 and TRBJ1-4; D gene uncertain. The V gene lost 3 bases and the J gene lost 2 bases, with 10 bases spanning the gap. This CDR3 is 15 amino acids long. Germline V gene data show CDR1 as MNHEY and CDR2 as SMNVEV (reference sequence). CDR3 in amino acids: CASSFSGLTNEKLFF. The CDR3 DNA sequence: TGTGCCAGCAGTTTTTCGGGTTTGACTAATGAAAAACTGTTTTTT.

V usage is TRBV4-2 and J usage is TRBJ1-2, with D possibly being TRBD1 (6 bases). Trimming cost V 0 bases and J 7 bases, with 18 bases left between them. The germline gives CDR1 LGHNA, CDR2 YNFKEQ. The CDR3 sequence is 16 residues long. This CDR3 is CASSQDLIQGGGGYTF. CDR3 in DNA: TGTGCCAGCAGCCAAGATTTAATCCAGGGAGGGGGTGGCTACACCTTC.

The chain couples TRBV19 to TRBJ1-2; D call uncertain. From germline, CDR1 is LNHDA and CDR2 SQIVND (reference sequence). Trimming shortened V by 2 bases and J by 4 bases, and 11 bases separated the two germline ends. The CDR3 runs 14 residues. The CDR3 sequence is CASSIPNGLYGYTF. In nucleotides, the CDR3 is TGTGCCAGTAGTATACCGAACGGACTCTATGGCTACACCTTC.

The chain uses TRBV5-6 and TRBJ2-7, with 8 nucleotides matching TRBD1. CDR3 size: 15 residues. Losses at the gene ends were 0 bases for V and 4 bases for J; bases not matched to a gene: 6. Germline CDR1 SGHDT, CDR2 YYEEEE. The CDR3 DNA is TGTGCCAGCAGCTTGGGCAGGGGGCTGTTGTACGAGCAGTACTTC. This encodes CASSLGRGLLYEQYF. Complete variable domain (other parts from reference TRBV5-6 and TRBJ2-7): DAGVTQSPTHLIKTRGQQVTLRCSPKSGHDTVSWYQQALGQGPQFIFQYYEEEERQRGNFPDRFSGHQFPNYSSELNVNALLLGDSALYLCASSLGRGLLYEQYFGPGTRLTVT.

The CDR3 sequence: CASSIGQVTDTQYF. CDR3 sequence (DNA): TGTGCCAGTAGTATAGGACAGGTCACAGATACGCAGTATTTT. This sequence joins TRBV19 and TRBJ2-3, with TRBD1 as a possible D gene (6 bases). The V gene's germline CDR1 is LNHDA and CDR2 SQIVND (reference sequence). Trimming removed 1 base from V and 2 bases from J, with 7 bases in between. This CDR3 spans 14 amino acids.

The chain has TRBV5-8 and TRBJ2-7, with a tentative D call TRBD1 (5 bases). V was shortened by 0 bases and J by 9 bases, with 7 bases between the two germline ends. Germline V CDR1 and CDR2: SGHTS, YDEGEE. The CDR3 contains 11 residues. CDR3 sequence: CASSLVGAQYF. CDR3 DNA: TGTGCCAGCAGCTTGGTTGGGGCGCAGTACTTC.

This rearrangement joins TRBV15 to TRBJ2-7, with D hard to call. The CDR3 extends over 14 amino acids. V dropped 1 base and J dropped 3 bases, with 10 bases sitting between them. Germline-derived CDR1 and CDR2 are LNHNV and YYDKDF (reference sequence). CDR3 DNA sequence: TGTGCCACCAGCAGAGCCAAATACAGCTACGAGCAGTACTTC. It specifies CATSRAKYSYEQYF.

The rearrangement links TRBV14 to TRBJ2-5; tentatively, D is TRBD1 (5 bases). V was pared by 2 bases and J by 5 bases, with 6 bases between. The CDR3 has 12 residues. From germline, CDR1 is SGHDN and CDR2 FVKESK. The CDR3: CASSQWGETQYF. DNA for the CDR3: TGTGCCAGCAGCCAATGGGGCGAGACCCAGTACTTC.

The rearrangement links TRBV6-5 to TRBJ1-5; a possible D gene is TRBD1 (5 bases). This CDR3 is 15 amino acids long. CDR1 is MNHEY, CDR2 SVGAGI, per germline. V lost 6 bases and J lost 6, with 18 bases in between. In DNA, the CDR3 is TGTGCCAGCAGAGCAATGACCGTCGGGGGTCAGCCCCAGCATTTT. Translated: CASRAMTVGGQPQHF.

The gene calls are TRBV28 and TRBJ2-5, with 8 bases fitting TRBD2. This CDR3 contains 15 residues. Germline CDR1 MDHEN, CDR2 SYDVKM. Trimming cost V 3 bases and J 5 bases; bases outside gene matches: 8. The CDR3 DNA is TGTGCCAGCAGTTTCCGGGGGGGCCTACGGGAGACCCAGTACTTC. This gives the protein CASSFRGGLRETQYF. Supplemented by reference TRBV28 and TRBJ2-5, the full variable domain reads DVKVTQSSRYLVKRTGEKVFLECVQDMDHENMFWYRQDPGLGLRLIYFSYDVKMKEKGDIPEGYSVSREKKERFSLILESASTNQTSMYLCASSFRGGLRETQYFGPGTRLLVL.

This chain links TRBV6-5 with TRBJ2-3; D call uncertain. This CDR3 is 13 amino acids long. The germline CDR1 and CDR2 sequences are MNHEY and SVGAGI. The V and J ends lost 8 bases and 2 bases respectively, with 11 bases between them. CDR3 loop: CASSPTATDTQYF. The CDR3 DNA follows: TGTGCCAGCTCCCCTACCGCCACAGATACGCAGTATTTT.

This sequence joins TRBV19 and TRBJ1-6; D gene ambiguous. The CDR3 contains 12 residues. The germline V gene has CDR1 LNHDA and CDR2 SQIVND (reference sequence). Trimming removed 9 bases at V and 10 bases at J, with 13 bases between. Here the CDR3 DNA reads TGTGCCAGCCGGGAGCTTGGGTCACCCCTCCACTTT. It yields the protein CASRELGSPLHF.

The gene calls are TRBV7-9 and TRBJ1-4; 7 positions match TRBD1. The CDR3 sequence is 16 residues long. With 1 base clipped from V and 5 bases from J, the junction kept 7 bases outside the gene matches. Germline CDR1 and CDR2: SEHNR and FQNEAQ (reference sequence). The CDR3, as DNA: TGTGCCAGCAGCTTAGTAGACAGGGCCAGAAATGAAAAACTGTTTTTT. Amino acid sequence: CASSLVDRARNEKLFF. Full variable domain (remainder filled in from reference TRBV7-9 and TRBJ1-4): DTGVSQNPRHKITKRGQNVTFRCDPISEHNRLYWYRQTLGQGPEFLTYFQNEAQLEKSRLLSDRFSAERPKGSFSTLEIQRTEQGDSAMYLCASSLVDRARNEKLFFGSGTQLSVL.

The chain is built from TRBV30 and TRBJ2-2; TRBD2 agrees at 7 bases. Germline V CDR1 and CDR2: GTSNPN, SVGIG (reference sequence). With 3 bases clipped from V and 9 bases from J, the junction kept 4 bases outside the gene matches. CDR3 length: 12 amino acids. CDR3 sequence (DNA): TGTGCCTGGAGCAAGACTAGCCGGGAGCTGTTTTTT. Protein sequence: CAWSKTSRELFF.

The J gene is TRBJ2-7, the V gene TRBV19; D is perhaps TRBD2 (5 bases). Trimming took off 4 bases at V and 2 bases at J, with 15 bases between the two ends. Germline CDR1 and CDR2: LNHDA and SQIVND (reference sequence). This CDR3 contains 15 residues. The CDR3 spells CASSRAWNGAYEQYF. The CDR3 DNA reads TGTGCCAGTAGTAGGGCTTGGAACGGGGCCTACGAGCAGTACTTC.

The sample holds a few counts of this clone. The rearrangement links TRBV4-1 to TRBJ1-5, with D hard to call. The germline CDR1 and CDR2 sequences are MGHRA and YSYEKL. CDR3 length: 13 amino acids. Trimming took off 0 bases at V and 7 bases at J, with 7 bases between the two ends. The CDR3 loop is CASSQDRRQPQHF. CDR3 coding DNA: TGCGCCAGCAGCCAAGATCGGAGACAGCCCCAGCATTTT.

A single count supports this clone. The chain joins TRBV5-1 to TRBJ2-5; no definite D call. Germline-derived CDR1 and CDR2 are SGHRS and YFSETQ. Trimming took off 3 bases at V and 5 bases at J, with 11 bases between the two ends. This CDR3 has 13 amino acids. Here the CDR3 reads CASSSTYLETQYF. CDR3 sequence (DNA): TGCGCCAGCAGCTCCACTTATCTGGAGACCCAGTACTTC.

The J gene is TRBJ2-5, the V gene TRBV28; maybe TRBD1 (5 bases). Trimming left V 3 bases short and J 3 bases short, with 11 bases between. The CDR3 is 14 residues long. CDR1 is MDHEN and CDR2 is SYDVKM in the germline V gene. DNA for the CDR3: TGTGCCAGCAGTTTCCCCGACAGAGAAGAGACCCAGTACTTC. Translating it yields CASSFPDREETQYF. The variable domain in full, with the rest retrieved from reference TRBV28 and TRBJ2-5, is DVKVTQSSRYLVKRTGEKVFLECVQDMDHENMFWYRQDPGLGLRLIYFSYDVKMKEKGDIPEGYSVSREKKERFSLILESASTNQTSMYLCASSFPDREETQYFGPGTRLLVL.

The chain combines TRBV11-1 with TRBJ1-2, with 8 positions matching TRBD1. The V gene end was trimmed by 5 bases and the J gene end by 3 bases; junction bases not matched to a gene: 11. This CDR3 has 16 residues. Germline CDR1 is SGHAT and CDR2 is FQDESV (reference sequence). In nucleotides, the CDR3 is TGTGCCAGCAGCGTGAGGGATCGGGACAGGCACTATGGCTACACCTTC. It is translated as CASSVRDRDRHYGYTF.

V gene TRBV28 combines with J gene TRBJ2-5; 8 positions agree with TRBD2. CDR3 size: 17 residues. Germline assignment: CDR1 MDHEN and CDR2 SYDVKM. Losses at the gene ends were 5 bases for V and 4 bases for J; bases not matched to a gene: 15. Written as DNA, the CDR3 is TGTGCCAGCAGTCGTATCTCCGGAGGACTAGCTACAGAGACCCAGTACTTC. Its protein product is CASSRISGGLATETQYF.

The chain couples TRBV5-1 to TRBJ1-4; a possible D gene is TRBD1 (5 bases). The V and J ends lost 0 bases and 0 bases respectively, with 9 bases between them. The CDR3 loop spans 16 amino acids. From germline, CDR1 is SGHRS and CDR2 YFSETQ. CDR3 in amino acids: CASSLGMGPTNEKLFF. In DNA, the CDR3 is TGCGCCAGCAGCTTGGGTATGGGGCCAACTAATGAAAAACTGTTTTTT. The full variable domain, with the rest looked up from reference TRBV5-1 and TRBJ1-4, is KAGVTQTPRYLIKTRGQQVTLSCSPISGHRSVSWYQQTPGQGLQFLFEYFSETQRNKGNFPGRFSGRQFSNSRSEMNVSTLELGDSALYLCASSLGMGPTNEKLFFGSGTQLSVL.

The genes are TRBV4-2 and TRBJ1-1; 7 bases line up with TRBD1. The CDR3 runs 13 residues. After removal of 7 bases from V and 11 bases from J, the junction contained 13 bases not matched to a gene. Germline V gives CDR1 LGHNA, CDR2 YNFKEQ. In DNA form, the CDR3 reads TGTGCCAGCATTCCTCGACAGGGTGGCGAGGCTTTCTTT. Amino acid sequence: CASIPRQGGEAFF.

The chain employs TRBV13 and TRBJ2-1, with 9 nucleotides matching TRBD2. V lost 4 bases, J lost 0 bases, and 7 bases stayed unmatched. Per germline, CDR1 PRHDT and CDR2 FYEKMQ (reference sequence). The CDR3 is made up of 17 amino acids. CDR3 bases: TGTGCCAGCAGCTCCGGACTAGCGATAAGCTCCTACAATGAGCAGTTCTTC. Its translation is CASSSGLAISSYNEQFF.

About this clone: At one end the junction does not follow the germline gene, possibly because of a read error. CDR3 residues: CASSEFGRDKLLF. The CDR3 DNA is TGTGCCAGCAGTGAATTCGGAAGGGACAAGCTACTCTTT. The chain combines TRBV6-1 with TRBJ1-1; D is possibly TRBD1 (6 bases). Germline loops: CDR1 MNHNS, CDR2 SASEGT. The CDR3 sequence is 13 residues long.

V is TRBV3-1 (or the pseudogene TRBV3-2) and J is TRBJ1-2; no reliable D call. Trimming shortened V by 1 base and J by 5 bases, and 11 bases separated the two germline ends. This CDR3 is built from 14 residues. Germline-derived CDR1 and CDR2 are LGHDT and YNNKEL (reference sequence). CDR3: CASSQGSGKYGYTF. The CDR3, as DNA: TGTGCCAGCAGCCAAGGCTCAGGAAAATATGGCTACACCTTC.

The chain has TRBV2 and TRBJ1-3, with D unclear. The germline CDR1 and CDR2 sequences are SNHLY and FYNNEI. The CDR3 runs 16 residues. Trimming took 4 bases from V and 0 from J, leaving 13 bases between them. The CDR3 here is CASSGSRSLSGNTIYF. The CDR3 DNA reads TGTGCCAGCAGTGGATCCAGGTCCCTCTCTGGAAACACCATATATTTT.